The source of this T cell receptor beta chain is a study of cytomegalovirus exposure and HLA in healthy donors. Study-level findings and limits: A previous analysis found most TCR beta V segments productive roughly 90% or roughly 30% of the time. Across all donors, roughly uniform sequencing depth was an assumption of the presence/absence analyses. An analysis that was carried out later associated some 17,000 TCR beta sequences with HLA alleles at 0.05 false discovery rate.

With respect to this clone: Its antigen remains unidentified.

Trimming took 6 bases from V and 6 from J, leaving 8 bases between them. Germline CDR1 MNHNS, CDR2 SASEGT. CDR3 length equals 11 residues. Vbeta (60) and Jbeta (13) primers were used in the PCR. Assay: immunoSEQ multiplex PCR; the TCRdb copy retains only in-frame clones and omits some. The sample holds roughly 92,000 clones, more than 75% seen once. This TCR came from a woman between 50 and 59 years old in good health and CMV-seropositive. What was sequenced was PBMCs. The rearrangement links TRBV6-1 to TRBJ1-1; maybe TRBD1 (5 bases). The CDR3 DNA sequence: TGTGCCAGCAGAGCGGGGCCTGAAGCTTTCTTT. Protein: CASRAGPEAFF.